This T cell receptor (beta chain) stems from a study of T cells in Graves' hyperthyroidism and ophthalmopathy. Exclusion of patients followed from uncontrolled infection, other autoimmune disease, pregnancy or lactation. The CDR3 contains 13 residues. V was pared by 3 bases and J by 3 bases, with 8 bases between. Germline values: CDR1 KGHSH, CDR2 LQKENI. Regions amplified from RNA transcripts were the TCR beta CDR3 regions. Initially, a first-round RT-PCR of the TCR CDR3 employed the HTBI primer set. Using its own MiXCR run on the multiplex PCR reads, TCRdb lists one record per CDR3 protein. The sample has about 350,000 distinct CDR3 sequences, 14% seen once. Study observations and caveats: Most expanded thyroid clonotypes above 0.001 also appeared in blood.

This clonotype has ten or more counts. Its antigen is not identified. The sequenced sample was blood. The chain uses TRBV18 and TRBJ1-2, with D perhaps TRBD1 (6 bases). This receptor was identified in a woman aged 25 to 39 with Graves' hyperthyroidism. CDR3 sequence reads: CASSPAGDYGYTF. The CDR3 DNA follows: TGTGCCAGCTCACCTGCAGGGGACTATGGCTACACCTTC.